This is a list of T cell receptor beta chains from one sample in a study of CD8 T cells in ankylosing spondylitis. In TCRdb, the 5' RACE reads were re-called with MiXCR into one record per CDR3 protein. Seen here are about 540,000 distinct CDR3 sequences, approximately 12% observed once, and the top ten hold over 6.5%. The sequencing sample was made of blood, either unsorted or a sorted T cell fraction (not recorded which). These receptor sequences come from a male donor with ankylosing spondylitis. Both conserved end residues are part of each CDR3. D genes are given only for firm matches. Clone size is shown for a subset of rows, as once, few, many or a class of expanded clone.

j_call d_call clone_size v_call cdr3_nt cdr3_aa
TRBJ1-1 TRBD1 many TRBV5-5 TGTGCCAGCAGCTTCGACCAGGGGGTCCGCACTGAAGCTTTCTTT CASSFDQGVRTEAFF
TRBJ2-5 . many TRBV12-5 TGTGCTAGTGCCCGGCGGGGTAACGACCTCCAAGAGACCCAGTACTTC CASARRGNDLQETQYF
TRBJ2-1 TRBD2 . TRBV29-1 TGCAGCGTTGTTACTAGCGGGAGCGGACGGTCCTACAATGAGCAGTTCTTC CSVVTSGSGRSYNEQFF
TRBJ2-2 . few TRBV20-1 TGCAGTGCCGCACCAAGCCGTGGGACCGGGGAGCTGTTTTTT CSAAPSRGTGELFF
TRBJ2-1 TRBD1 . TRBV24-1 TGTGCCACCAGTGACCCTGGACAGGGAGACAATGAGCAGTTCTTC CATSDPGQGDNEQFF
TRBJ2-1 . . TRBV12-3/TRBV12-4 TGTGCCAGCACCATGACCCTGAATGAGCAGTTCTTC CASTMTLNEQFF
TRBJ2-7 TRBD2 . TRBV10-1 TGCGCCAGCAGTGAGCTAGCGGGAGCGGACTACGAGCAGTACTTC CASSELAGADYEQYF
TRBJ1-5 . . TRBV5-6 TGTGCCAGCAGCCCCCGGGGCCCCGTGGGCAATCAGCCCCAGCATTTT CASSPRGPVGNQPQHF
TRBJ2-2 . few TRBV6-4 TGTGCCAGCAGCCAAACTAGGCCCGGGGAGCTGTTTTTT CASSQTRPGELFF
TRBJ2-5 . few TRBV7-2 TGTGCCAGCAGCACCAGGGGCTCGCAAGAGACCCAGTACTTC CASSTRGSQETQYF
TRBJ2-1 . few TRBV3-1 TGTGCCAGCAGCCCACCAACAGGGGGGGTAAGGGAGCAGTTCTTC CASSPPTGGVREQFF
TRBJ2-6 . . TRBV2 TGTGCCAGCAAGGTTGGCGGGGCTGGGGCCAACGTCCTGACTTTC CASKVGGAGANVLTF
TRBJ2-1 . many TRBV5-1 TGCGCCAGCAGCTTGACGGGACTCGTTAACAATGAGCAGTTCTTC CASSLTGLVNNEQFF
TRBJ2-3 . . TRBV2 TGTGCCAGCAGTGAAGGCGCAGATACGCAGTATTTT CASSEGADTQYF
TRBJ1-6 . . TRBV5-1 TGCGCCAGCAGCTCCAGGGAAACCGGTGTTGATTCACCCCTCCACTTT CASSSRETGVDSPLHF
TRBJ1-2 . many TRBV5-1 TGCGCCAGCAGCCCTTGGACAGATAACTATGGCTACACCTTC CASSPWTDNYGYTF
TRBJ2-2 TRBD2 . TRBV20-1 TGCAGTGCTAGAACTAGCGGGCCCAACACCGGGGAGCTGTTTTTT CSARTSGPNTGELFF
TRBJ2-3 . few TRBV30 TGTGCCTGGAGCCGCTACGACCTAAGCACAGATACGCAGTATTTT CAWSRYDLSTDTQYF
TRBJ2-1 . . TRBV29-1 TGCAGCGTTGGAAAAGCGGAGAACAATGAGCAGTTCTTC CSVGKAENNEQFF
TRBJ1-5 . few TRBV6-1 TGTGCCAGCACCACCCCAGGGGCTGGTCAGCCCCAGCATTTT CASTTPGAGQPQHF
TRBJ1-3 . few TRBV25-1 TGTGCCAGCATGGCGAGGAGCTCTGGAAACACCATATATTTT CASMARSSGNTIYF
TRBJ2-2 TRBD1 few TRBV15 TGTGCCACCAAGGCGGACAGGGCGAACACCGGGGAGCTGTTTTTT CATKADRANTGELFF
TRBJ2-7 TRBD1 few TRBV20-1 TGCAGTGCTGGAGTACCTAGGGGGCTCGACGAGCAGTACTTC CSAGVPRGLDEQYF
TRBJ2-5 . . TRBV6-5 TGTGCCAGCAGTTACGGTTGGCGGGGTACCTCCGAGACCCAGTACTTC CASSYGWRGTSETQYF
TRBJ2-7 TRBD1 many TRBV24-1 TGTGCCACCAGTGACTCGGGACAGGGGGCTCCCAAAGCCTACGAGCAGTACTTC CATSDSGQGAPKAYEQYF
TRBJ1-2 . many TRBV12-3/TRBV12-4 TGTGCCAGCAGTTTCTCCCAGGGGATGCCCCATGGCTACACCTTC CASSFSQGMPHGYTF
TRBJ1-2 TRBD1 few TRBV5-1 TGCGCCAGCAGCTTGGCCCAGGGGGACGGCTATGGCTACACCTTC CASSLAQGDGYGYTF
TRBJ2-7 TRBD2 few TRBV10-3 TGTGCCATCAGTGGGACAGGGCGCTCAGCGGGAGGGCCGGAGGAGCAGTACTTC CAISGTGRSAGGPEEQYF
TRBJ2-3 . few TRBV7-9 TGTGCCAGCAGCCGACCACCCAGAGATACGCAGTATTTT CASSRPPRDTQYF
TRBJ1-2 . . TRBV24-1 TGTGCCACTAGGGCAGGGGAGATCTATGGCTACACCTTC CATRAGEIYGYTF
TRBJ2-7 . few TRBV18 TGTGCCAGCTCACCCGGACCCCAGTACGAGCAGTACTTC CASSPGPQYEQYF
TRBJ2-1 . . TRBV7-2 TGTGCCAGCAGCCTCAGGCCGGGACAAAAGCAGTTCTTC CASSLRPGQKQFF
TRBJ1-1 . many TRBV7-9 TGTGCCAGCAGCCGGGGACGACAGAACATGAACACTGAAGCTTTCTTT CASSRGRQNMNTEAFF
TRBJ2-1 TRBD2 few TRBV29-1 TGCAGCGGTCACGGGACTAGCGGGAGCTCTAGCAAGTTCTTC CSGHGTSGSSSKFF
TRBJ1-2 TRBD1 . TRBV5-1 TGCGCCAGCAGCTGGGACAGGGGGCCCTATGGCTACACCTTC CASSWDRGPYGYTF
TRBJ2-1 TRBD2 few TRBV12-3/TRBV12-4 TGTGCCAGCATTACAGCGGGGAATGAGCAGTTCTTC CASITAGNEQFF
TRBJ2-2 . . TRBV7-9 TGTGCCAGCGACCCCCGAGGGTCGGCCACCGGGGAGCTGTTTTTT CASDPRGSATGELFF
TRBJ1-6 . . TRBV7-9 TGTGCCAGCAGCTTCCAGGGAACGGGAAATTCACCCCTCCACTTT CASSFQGTGNSPLHF
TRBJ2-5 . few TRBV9 TGTGCCAGCAGCGTAGAACCCCGCCAAGAGACCCAGTACTTC CASSVEPRQETQYF
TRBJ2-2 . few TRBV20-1 TGCAGTGCTAGAGATCGGCGGAGGCAAAACACCGGGGAGCTGTTTTTT CSARDRRRQNTGELFF
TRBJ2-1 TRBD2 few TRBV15 TGTGCCACCAGCGGAAGACTAGCGGGCCTCAATGAGCAGTTCTTC CATSGRLAGLNEQFF